Listed below are T cell receptor beta chains from one sample, sequenced in a study of human T cells and chemical hapten exposure. TCRdb processed the RACE reads anew with MiXCR; each CDR3 protein has one entry. The repertoire holds roughly 180,000 distinct CDR3 sequences, with about 14% as singletons. The source was whole blood, collected in connection with sensitization to the hapten diphenylcyclopropenone (DPC). The origin of the receptors is a woman in her thirties with alopecia areata. Some clones in this sample may be carry-over from other donors' samples. The CDR3 runs from the conserved cysteine through the conserved F or W. A D gene is named only where the DNA matches it firmly. The size entry is marked missing in some rows and otherwise reads once, few, many or a size class.

d_call: -
v_call: TRBV28
j_call: TRBJ1-2
clone_size: few
cdr3_aa: CASTQNPQSGYTF
cdr3_nt: TGTGCCAGCACCCAAAACCCCCAGAGCGGCTACACCTTC

d_call: -
v_call: TRBV11-2
j_call: TRBJ2-3
clone_size: -
cdr3_aa: CASSLSGPSTDTQYF
cdr3_nt: TGTGCCAGCAGCCTTAGCGGCCCTAGCACAGATACGCAGTATTTT

d_call: -
v_call: TRBV12-3/TRBV12-4
j_call: TRBJ1-5
clone_size: many
cdr3_aa: CASSLVGDQPQHF
cdr3_nt: TGTGCCAGCAGTTTAGTGGGGGATCAGCCCCAGCATTTT

d_call: -
v_call: TRBV20-1
j_call: TRBJ2-1
clone_size: -
cdr3_aa: CSRGGRTSYNEQFF
cdr3_nt: TGCAGCCGAGGGGGGCGGACCTCCTACAATGAGCAGTTCTTC

d_call: -
v_call: TRBV28
j_call: TRBJ1-2
clone_size: few
cdr3_aa: CASSPPPGTVYGYTF
cdr3_nt: TGTGCCAGCAGTCCGCCCCCCGGGACGGTCTATGGCTACACCTTC

d_call: -
v_call: TRBV2
j_call: TRBJ1-6
clone_size: few
cdr3_aa: CASSELAGNSPLHF
cdr3_nt: TGTGCCAGCAGTGAACTCGCTGGTAATTCACCCCTCCACTTT

d_call: -
v_call: TRBV29-1
j_call: TRBJ2-7
clone_size: -
cdr3_aa: CSVGLAGAGEQYF
cdr3_nt: TGCAGCGTTGGGTTGGCTGGGGCGGGCGAGCAGTACTTC

d_call: TRBD2
v_call: TRBV12-3/TRBV12-4
j_call: TRBJ2-1
clone_size: -
cdr3_aa: CASSRTSGGRAYNEQFF
cdr3_nt: TGTGCCAGCAGTAGGACTAGCGGGGGGCGGGCCTACAATGAGCAGTTCTTC

d_call: -
v_call: TRBV30
j_call: TRBJ1-5
clone_size: many
cdr3_aa: CAWTPGGQPQHF
cdr3_nt: TGTGCCTGGACTCCCGGGGGCCAGCCCCAGCATTTT

d_call: -
v_call: TRBV7-9
j_call: TRBJ2-5
clone_size: -
cdr3_aa: CASSLERLSQETQYF
cdr3_nt: TGTGCCAGCAGCTTAGAGAGGTTATCCCAAGAGACCCAGTACTTC

d_call: TRBD2
v_call: TRBV7-7
j_call: TRBJ2-3
clone_size: -
cdr3_aa: CASSLPGLAGDRADTQYF
cdr3_nt: TGTGCTAGCAGCCTACCGGGACTAGCGGGAGACCGGGCAGATACGCAGTATTTT

d_call: -
v_call: TRBV27
j_call: TRBJ2-7
clone_size: few
cdr3_aa: CASSPYVGGGPPEQYF
cdr3_nt: TGTGCCAGCAGCCCCTATGTTGGCGGGGGCCCCCCGGAGCAGTACTTC

d_call: -
v_call: TRBV9
j_call: TRBJ1-6
clone_size: -
cdr3_aa: CASSSLNSPLHF
cdr3_nt: TGTGCCAGCAGCTCCTTGAATTCACCCCTCCACTTT

d_call: -
v_call: TRBV20-1
j_call: TRBJ2-1
clone_size: many
cdr3_aa: CSAIPGSNEQFF
cdr3_nt: TGCAGTGCTATCCCAGGGTCCAATGAGCAGTTCTTC

d_call: -
v_call: TRBV20-1
j_call: TRBJ2-3
clone_size: -
cdr3_aa: CSARDLWGSNTQYF
cdr3_nt: TGCAGTGCTAGAGATCTGTGGGGGAGTAATACGCAGTATTTT

d_call: -
v_call: TRBV5-1
j_call: TRBJ2-5
clone_size: few
cdr3_aa: CASSLVAGRQETQYF
cdr3_nt: TGCGCCAGCAGCTTGGTTGCGGGGCGCCAAGAGACCCAGTACTTC

d_call: -
v_call: TRBV11-2
j_call: TRBJ2-3
clone_size: -
cdr3_aa: CASSLDLFGLATSTQYF
cdr3_nt: TGTGCCAGCAGCTTAGATCTATTCGGGCTAGCTACATCTACGCAGTATTTT

d_call: TRBD1
v_call: TRBV20-1
j_call: TRBJ1-1
clone_size: many
cdr3_aa: CSARDPLGQTSNTEAFF
cdr3_nt: TGCAGTGCTAGAGATCCGCTGGGACAGACATCGAACACTGAAGCTTTCTTT

d_call: -
v_call: TRBV28
j_call: TRBJ2-2
clone_size: -
cdr3_aa: CASSRSPTGELFF
cdr3_nt: TGTGCCAGCAGTCGCAGTCCAACCGGGGAGCTGTTTTTT

d_call: -
v_call: TRBV7-2
j_call: TRBJ1-2
clone_size: -
cdr3_aa: CASSLGPGHGGYTF
cdr3_nt: TGTGCCAGCAGCTTAGGGCCGGGACATGGTGGCTACACCTTC

d_call: -
v_call: TRBV28
j_call: TRBJ1-5
clone_size: few
cdr3_aa: CASSLPSPAPQHF
cdr3_nt: TGTGCCAGCAGTTTACCCTCCCCGGCCCCCCAGCATTTT

d_call: TRBD1
v_call: TRBV6-1
j_call: TRBJ1-4
clone_size: many
cdr3_aa: CASVRDRVNEKLFF
cdr3_nt: TGTGCCAGCGTCAGAGACAGGGTGAACGAAAAACTGTTTTTT

d_call: TRBD2
v_call: TRBV27
j_call: TRBJ2-7
clone_size: few
cdr3_aa: CASSELAGYYEQYF
cdr3_nt: TGTGCCAGCAGCGAACTAGCGGGGTACTACGAGCAGTACTTC

d_call: -
v_call: TRBV4-3
j_call: TRBJ1-2
clone_size: -
cdr3_aa: CASSEEVNYGYTF
cdr3_nt: TGCGCCAGCAGCGAGGAGGTTAACTATGGCTACACCTTC

d_call: TRBD2
v_call: TRBV28
j_call: TRBJ2-7
clone_size: many
cdr3_aa: CASSSGGSYEQYF
cdr3_nt: TGTGCCAGCAGTTCGGGGGGGAGCTACGAGCAGTACTTC

d_call: TRBD1
v_call: TRBV2
j_call: TRBJ1-4
clone_size: few
cdr3_aa: CASSVGQSRNEKLFF
cdr3_nt: TGTGCCAGCAGCGTGGGACAGTCTCGAAATGAAAAACTGTTTTTT

d_call: TRBD1
v_call: TRBV29-1
j_call: TRBJ1-1
clone_size: few
cdr3_aa: CSVRPTRGPEAFF
cdr3_nt: TGCAGCGTTCGCCCCACGAGGGGGCCTGAAGCTTTCTTT

d_call: TRBD1
v_call: TRBV7-2
j_call: TRBJ2-7
clone_size: few
cdr3_aa: CASSARTGGSIYEQYF
cdr3_nt: TGTGCCAGCAGCGCCCGGACAGGGGGCTCGATCTACGAGCAGTACTTC

d_call: -
v_call: TRBV24-1
j_call: TRBJ2-5
clone_size: -
cdr3_aa: CATSSHVQETQYF
cdr3_nt: TGTGCCACCAGTTCTCATGTTCAAGAGACCCAGTACTTC

d_call: -
v_call: TRBV7-3
j_call: TRBJ1-6
clone_size: few
cdr3_aa: CASSPTGRYNSPLHF
cdr3_nt: TGTGCCAGCAGCCCAACGGGACGGTATAATTCACCCCTCCACTTT

d_call: TRBD2
v_call: TRBV12-3/TRBV12-4
j_call: TRBJ2-1
clone_size: -
cdr3_aa: CASQQAGDYYNEQFF
cdr3_nt: TGTGCCAGTCAACAAGCGGGAGACTACTACAATGAGCAGTTCTTC

d_call: -
v_call: TRBV4-2
j_call: TRBJ1-3
clone_size: -
cdr3_aa: CASSQEVRSGNTIYF
cdr3_nt: TGTGCCAGCAGCCAAGAGGTACGCTCTGGAAACACCATATATTTT

d_call: -
v_call: TRBV7-9
j_call: TRBJ1-5
clone_size: -
cdr3_aa: CASSLDGKSGQPQHF
cdr3_nt: TGTGCCAGCAGCTTAGACGGGAAGTCGGGTCAGCCCCAGCATTTT

d_call: TRBD2
v_call: TRBV20-1
j_call: TRBJ2-1
clone_size: few
cdr3_aa: CSARPSGYNEQFF
cdr3_nt: TGCAGTGCTAGACCTAGCGGGTACAATGAGCAGTTCTTC

d_call: -
v_call: TRBV7-2
j_call: TRBJ2-2
clone_size: few
cdr3_aa: CASSFLDRELFF
cdr3_nt: TGTGCCAGCAGCTTCCTCGACAGGGAGCTGTTTTTT

d_call: TRBD2
v_call: TRBV7-6
j_call: TRBJ2-3
clone_size: -
cdr3_aa: CASSPNFRLAGDTDTQYF
cdr3_nt: TGTGCCAGCAGCCCTAACTTCCGACTAGCGGGAGACACAGATACGCAGTATTTT

d_call: TRBD2
v_call: TRBV20-1
j_call: TRBJ2-3
clone_size: -
cdr3_aa: CSARLAGAGTDTQYF
cdr3_nt: TGCAGTGCTAGGTTGGCGGGAGCGGGCACAGATACGCAGTATTTT

d_call: -
v_call: TRBV15
j_call: TRBJ2-3
clone_size: -
cdr3_aa: CATSKTREGANWWDTDTQYF
cdr3_nt: TGTGCCACCAGCAAGACCCGGGAAGGGGCGAACTGGTGGGACACAGATACGCAGTATTTT

d_call: -
v_call: TRBV20-1
j_call: TRBJ2-3
clone_size: -
cdr3_aa: CSAPLDTQYF
cdr3_nt: TGCAGTGCTCCCCTGGATACGCAGTATTTT

d_call: -
v_call: TRBV7-8
j_call: TRBJ2-3
clone_size: many
cdr3_aa: CASRWTTDTQYF
cdr3_nt: TGTGCCAGCAGATGGACCACAGATACGCAGTATTTT

d_call: TRBD2
v_call: TRBV28
j_call: TRBJ2-1
clone_size: few
cdr3_aa: CASRTSGGAYEQFF
cdr3_nt: TGTGCCAGCAGGACTAGCGGGGGGGCCTATGAGCAGTTCTTC

d_call: -
v_call: TRBV6-1
j_call: TRBJ1-1
clone_size: many
cdr3_aa: CASSVWLAEAFF
cdr3_nt: TGTGCCAGCAGTGTATGGTTGGCTGAAGCTTTCTTT

d_call: -
v_call: TRBV7-9
j_call: TRBJ1-1
clone_size: -
cdr3_aa: CASSLEAINTEAFF
cdr3_nt: TGTGCCAGCAGCTTAGAGGCGATAAACACTGAAGCTTTCTTT

d_call: TRBD1
v_call: TRBV29-1
j_call: TRBJ2-7
clone_size: -
cdr3_aa: CSVEVPGQAYEQYF
cdr3_nt: TGCAGCGTTGAAGTCCCGGGACAGGCCTACGAGCAGTACTTC

d_call: TRBD2
v_call: TRBV19
j_call: TRBJ2-7
clone_size: few
cdr3_aa: CASSTVSGIYEQYF
cdr3_nt: TGTGCCAGTAGTACCGTTAGCGGGATCTACGAGCAGTACTTC

d_call: TRBD1
v_call: TRBV28
j_call: TRBJ2-1
clone_size: -
cdr3_aa: CASTQGARYNEQFF
cdr3_nt: TGTGCCAGCACCCAGGGGGCTCGCTACAATGAGCAGTTCTTC

d_call: -
v_call: TRBV7-9
j_call: TRBJ2-7
clone_size: few
cdr3_aa: CASSSIQGRSPVGEQYF
cdr3_nt: TGTGCCAGCAGCTCGATTCAGGGGCGATCTCCCGTAGGGGAGCAGTACTTC

d_call: -
v_call: TRBV20-1
j_call: TRBJ1-1
clone_size: -
cdr3_aa: CSARDPGKTEAFF
cdr3_nt: TGCAGTGCTAGAGATCCAGGGAAGACTGAAGCTTTCTTT

d_call: -
v_call: TRBV28
j_call: TRBJ2-3
clone_size: few
cdr3_aa: CASSFVFDASTDTQYF
cdr3_nt: TGTGCCAGCAGTTTTGTTTTCGATGCGAGCACAGATACGCAGTATTTT

d_call: -
v_call: TRBV4-3
j_call: TRBJ2-3
clone_size: many
cdr3_aa: CASSYYRVRDTDTQYF
cdr3_nt: TGCGCCAGCAGCTATTACAGGGTCCGGGACACAGATACGCAGTATTTT

d_call: -
v_call: TRBV12-3/TRBV12-4
j_call: TRBJ2-3
clone_size: few
cdr3_aa: CASSRATDTQYF
cdr3_nt: TGTGCCAGCAGCAGGGCGACAGATACGCAGTATTTT

d_call: TRBD2
v_call: TRBV7-2
j_call: TRBJ2-2
clone_size: few
cdr3_aa: CASSLSTGLALRTELFF
cdr3_nt: TGTGCCAGCAGCTTGAGCACGGGACTAGCGCTCAGGACGGAGCTGTTTTTT

d_call: -
v_call: TRBV10-3
j_call: TRBJ2-2
clone_size: -
cdr3_aa: CAISKVTRNTGELFF
cdr3_nt: TGTGCCATCAGTAAGGTGACCCGGAACACCGGGGAGCTGTTTTTT

d_call: -
v_call: TRBV2
j_call: TRBJ1-5
clone_size: few
cdr3_aa: CASSLRSSNQPQHF
cdr3_nt: TGTGCCAGCTCCTTGCGGAGTAGCAATCAGCCCCAGCATTTT

d_call: -
v_call: TRBV12-5
j_call: TRBJ2-7
clone_size: few
cdr3_aa: CASAPPGGWGYEQYF
cdr3_nt: TGTGCTAGTGCCCCACCCGGAGGTTGGGGGTACGAGCAGTACTTC

d_call: TRBD1
v_call: TRBV28
j_call: TRBJ1-5
clone_size: many
cdr3_aa: CASTPDRGVFQPQHF
cdr3_nt: TGTGCCAGCACCCCCGACAGGGGGGTATTTCAGCCCCAGCATTTT

d_call: TRBD1
v_call: TRBV5-1
j_call: TRBJ2-5
clone_size: -
cdr3_aa: CASSSRQGVETQYF
cdr3_nt: TGCGCCAGCAGCTCTCGACAGGGGGTAGAGACCCAGTACTTC